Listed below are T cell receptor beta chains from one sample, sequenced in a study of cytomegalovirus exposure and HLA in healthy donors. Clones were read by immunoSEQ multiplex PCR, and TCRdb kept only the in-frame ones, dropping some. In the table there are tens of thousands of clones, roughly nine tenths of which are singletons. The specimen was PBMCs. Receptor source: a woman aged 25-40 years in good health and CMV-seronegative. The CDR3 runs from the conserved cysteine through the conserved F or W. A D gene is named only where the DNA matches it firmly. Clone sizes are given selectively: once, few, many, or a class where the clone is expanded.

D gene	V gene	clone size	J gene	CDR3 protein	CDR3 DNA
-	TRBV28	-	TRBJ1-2	CASSLFQGLSYGYTF	TGTGCCAGCAGTTTGTTTCAGGGGCTGAGCTATGGCTACACCTTC
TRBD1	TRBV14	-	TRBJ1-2	CASSQALTGAAGYTF	TGTGCCAGCAGCCAAGCCTTGACAGGGGCAGCTGGCTACACCTTC
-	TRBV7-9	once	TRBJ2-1	CASSPKYPGPGQFF	TGTGCCAGCAGCCCAAAATATCCTGGCCCAGGCCAGTTCTTC
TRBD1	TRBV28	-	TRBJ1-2	CASSGGSNYGYTF	TGTGCCAGCTCAGGGGGATCCAACTATGGCTACACCTTC
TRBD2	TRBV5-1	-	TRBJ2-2	CASKLAGENGELFF	TGCGCCAGTAAACTAGCGGGAGAAAACGGGGAGCTGTTTTTT
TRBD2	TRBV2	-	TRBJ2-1	CASTWGSGRALAGDEQFF	TGTGCCAGCACCTGGGGTAGCGGGAGGGCCCTAGCTGGGGATGAGCAGTTCTTC
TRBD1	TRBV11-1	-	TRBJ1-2	CASSSAGGVNGYTF	TGTGCCAGCAGTTCCGCAGGGGGTGTTAATGGCTACACCTTC
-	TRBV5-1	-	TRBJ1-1	CASSLTALNTEAFF	TGCGCCAGCAGCTTGACAGCTCTGAACACTGAAGCTTTCTTT
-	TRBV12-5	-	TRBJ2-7	CASGLVWGTLPYEQYF	TGTGCTAGTGGTTTGGTATGGGGGACACTTCCCTACGAGCAGTACTTC
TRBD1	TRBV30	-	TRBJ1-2	CVARSGTASTNYGYTF	TGTGTCGCACGCTCCGGGACAGCCTCTACTAACTATGGCTACACCTTC
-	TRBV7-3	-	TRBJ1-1	CASSLSGTSTEAFF	TGTGCCAGCAGCTTAAGCGGGACGAGCACTGAAGCTTTCTTT
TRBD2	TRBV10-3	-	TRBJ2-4	CAIGGSLGNIQYF	TGTGCCATCGGCGGGAGCCTCGGAAACATTCAGTACTTC
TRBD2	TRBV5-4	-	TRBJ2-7	CASSLGGGASGYEQYF	TGTGCCAGCAGCTTGGGAGGAGGGGCTAGCGGATACGAGCAGTACTTC
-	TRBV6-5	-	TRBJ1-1	CASSYLNEAFF	TGTGCCAGCAGTTATCTTAATGAAGCTTTCTTT
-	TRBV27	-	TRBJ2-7	CASSLPDNEQYF	TGTGCCAGCAGTTTACCGGACAACGAGCAGTACTTC
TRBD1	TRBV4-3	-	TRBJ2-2	CASSPGTGFGGELFF	TGCGCCAGCAGCCCCGGGACAGGGTTCGGCGGGGAGCTGTTTTTT
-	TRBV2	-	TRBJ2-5	CASRSNQETQYF	TGTGCCAGCAGATCAAACCAAGAGACCCAGTACTTC
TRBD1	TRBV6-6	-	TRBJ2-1	CASREDRGIYNEQFF	TGTGCCAGCAGGGAAGACAGGGGGATTTACAATGAGCAGTTCTTC
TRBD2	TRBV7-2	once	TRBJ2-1	CASSLDSSGMSREQFF	TGTGCCAGCAGCTTAGATTCTAGCGGGATGTCGCGGGAGCAGTTCTTC
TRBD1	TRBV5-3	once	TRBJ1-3	CARTQGQGLNSGNTIYF	TGTGCCAGAACTCAAGGACAGGGCTTAAACTCTGGAAACACCATATATTTT
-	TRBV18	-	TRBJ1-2	CASSHTGRGSTNGYTF	TGTGCCAGCTCACACACCGGACGGGGGAGTACCAACGGCTACACCTTC
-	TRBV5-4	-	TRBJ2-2	CASSLQETNTGELFF	TGTGCCAGCAGCTTACAAGAAACGAACACCGGGGAGCTGTTTTTT
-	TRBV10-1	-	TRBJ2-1	CASSESQRTYNEQFF	TGCGCCAGCAGTGAGTCACAGCGGACCTACAATGAGCAGTTCTTC
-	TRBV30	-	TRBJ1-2	CAWSEGGNGALGYGYTF	TGTGCCTGGAGTGAAGGGGGAAATGGGGCGCTCGGGTATGGCTACACCTTC
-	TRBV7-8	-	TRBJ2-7	CASSFDAVSSYEQYF	TGTGCCAGCAGCTTCGACGCGGTTAGCTCCTACGAGCAGTACTTC
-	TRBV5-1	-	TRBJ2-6	CASSLGLGAGANVLTF	TGCGCCAGCAGCTTGGGCTTAGGGGCTGGGGCCAACGTCCTGACTTTC
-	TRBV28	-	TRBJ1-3	CASSSGFSGNTIYF	TGTGCCAGCAGCTCGGGATTCTCTGGAAACACCATATATTTT
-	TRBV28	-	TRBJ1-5	CASSYPGEGYNQPQHF	TGTGCCAGCAGTTACCCAGGGGAGGGCTACAATCAGCCCCAGCATTTT
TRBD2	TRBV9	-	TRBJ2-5	CASSRLAAQETQYF	TGTGCCAGCAGCCGACTAGCGGCCCAAGAGACCCAGTACTTC
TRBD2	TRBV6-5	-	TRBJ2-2	CASSFWLAGDTGELFF	TGTGCCAGCAGTTTCTGGCTAGCGGGAGACACCGGGGAGCTGTTTTTT
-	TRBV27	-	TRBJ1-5	CASSMGGRQPQHF	TGTGCCAGTTCCATGGGGGGTCGGCAGCCCCAGCATTTT
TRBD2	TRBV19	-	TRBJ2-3	CASQARGLGTDTQYF	TGTGCCAGCCAAGCTCGGGGACTAGGGACAGATACGCAGTATTTT
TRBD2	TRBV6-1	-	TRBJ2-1	CASRPGPSGSEQFF	TGTGCCAGCAGACCGGGCCCGAGCGGGAGTGAGCAGTTCTTC
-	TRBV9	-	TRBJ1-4	CASSVALDEKLFF	TGTGCCAGCAGCGTAGCCTTAGATGAAAAACTGTTTTTT
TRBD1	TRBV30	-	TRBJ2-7	CAWSTGTGNYEQYF	TGTGCCTGGAGTACCGGGACAGGGAACTACGAGCAGTACTTC
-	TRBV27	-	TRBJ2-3	CASSFQGTDTQYF	TGTGCCAGCAGTTTTCAGGGCACAGATACGCAGTATTTT
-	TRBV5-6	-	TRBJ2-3	CASSPGGTDTQYF	TGTGCCAGCAGCCCCGGGGGCACAGATACGCAGTATTTT
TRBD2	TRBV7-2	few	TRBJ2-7	CASSSRGTSGTGQYF	TGTGCCAGCAGCTCTAGAGGGACTAGCGGTACGGGGCAGTACTTC
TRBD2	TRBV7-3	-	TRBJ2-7	CASSSGEGSYEQYF	TGTGCCAGCAGCTCCGGGGAGGGATCCTACGAGCAGTACTTC
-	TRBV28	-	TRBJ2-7	CASSLTMRAGYEQYF	TGTGCCAGCAGTTTAACGATGAGGGCCGGTTACGAGCAGTACTTC
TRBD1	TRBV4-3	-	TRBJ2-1	CASSQVQGVDNEQFF	TGCGCCAGCAGCCAAGTCCAGGGGGTAGATAATGAGCAGTTCTTC
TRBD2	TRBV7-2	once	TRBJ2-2	CASSSGLADTGELFF	TGTGCCAGCAGTTCGGGACTAGCCGACACCGGGGAGCTGTTTTTT
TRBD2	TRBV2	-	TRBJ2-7	CASSEDRAGLAANYEQYF	TGTGCCAGCAGTGAAGATCGGGCGGGACTAGCGGCTAACTACGAGCAGTACTTC